What follows is one T cell receptor (beta chain) and its context. Its target is unknown. A multiplex PCR was run with 60 Vbeta primers and 13 Jbeta primers. Repertoires were generated with immunoSEQ multiplex PCR, while TCRdb's copy carries only in-frame clones and drops some. Of more than 150,000 clones listed, roughly 87% were seen once; the top ten hold about 1.6%. The V and J ends lost 7 bases and 2 bases respectively, with 3 bases between them. Per the germline V gene, CDR1 is MNHEY and CDR2 is SMNVEV (reference sequence). The CDR3 consists of 10 residues. The data originate from a study of cytomegalovirus exposure and HLA in healthy donors. Study background: Inside one of the first data releases sat around 77 million unique TCRs taken from HLA-typed donors.

General study points: A highly shared variant cluster was judged a likely technical artifact. V- and J-gene trimming in TCR beta was tied to a missense DCLRE1C variant by an analysis performed later. In an earlier analysis, productive rearrangement rates for most beta V segments clustered near 87% or 30%.

The source material was PBMCs. The TCR comes from a man aged 40-49 years in good health and CMV-seronegative. The J gene is TRBJ2-7, the V gene TRBV27, with D uncertain. CDR3 loop: CASTAYEQYF. The CDR3 region has the DNA TGTGCCAGCACCGCCTACGAGCAGTACTTC.